The T cell receptor beta chain under discussion was sequenced for a study of molecular identifiers for immune sequencing clone quantification. The J segment lost 5 bases and the V segment lost 5 bases, leaving 13 bases of the junction unmatched. Germline V CDR1 and CDR2: MNHEY, SMNVEV (reference sequence). This CDR3 spans 19 amino acids. TCRdb analysed the PCR reads with MiXCR anew, one entry per CDR3 protein. Here the sample spans some 96,000 distinct CDR3 sequences, 20% to 30% being singletons. The gene calls are TRBV27 and TRBJ2-3; TRBD2 aligns across 16 bases. The origin of this receptor is a human donor in good health. Some libraries in this study had Jurkat cell RNA spiked in. Sequenced: naive CD8+ T cells from blood, with Jurkat cell RNA spiked in. Subset defined: FACS-sorted CD8+CD4-CCR7+CD45RA+ naive T cells. The CDR3 is CASSAGGPGLAGGLDTQYF. The CDR3 DNA reads as TGTGCCAGCAGTGCGGGGGGGCCGGGACTAGCGGGGGGGTTAGATACGCAGTATTTT.